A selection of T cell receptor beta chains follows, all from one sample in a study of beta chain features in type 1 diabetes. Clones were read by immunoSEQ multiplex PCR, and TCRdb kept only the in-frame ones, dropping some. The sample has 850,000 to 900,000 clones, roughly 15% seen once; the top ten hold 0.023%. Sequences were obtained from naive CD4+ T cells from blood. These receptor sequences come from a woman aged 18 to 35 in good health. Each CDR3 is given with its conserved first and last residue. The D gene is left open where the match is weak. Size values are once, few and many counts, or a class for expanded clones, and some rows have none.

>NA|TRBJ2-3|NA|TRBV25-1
TGTGCCAGCAGTGTCAATGCCGGGTGCGCAGATACGCAGTATTTT
CASSVNAGCADTQYF
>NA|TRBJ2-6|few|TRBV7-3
TGTGCCAGCAGCCCGAGGGGCCTTGGCCAGGCTGGGGCCAACGTCCTGACTTTC
CASSPRGLGQAGANVLTF
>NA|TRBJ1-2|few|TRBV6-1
TGTGCCAGCAGTGAAGCGGGGGGGGTGTATGGCTACACCTTC
CASSEAGGVYGYTF
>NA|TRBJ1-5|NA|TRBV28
TGTGCCAGCACCCGATCCGGGACTGGCAATCAGCCCCAGCATTTT
CASTRSGTGNQPQHF
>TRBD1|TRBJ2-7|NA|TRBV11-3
TGTGCCAGCAGCTTAGCGGGCAGGGGGCTATGCGAGCAGTACTTC
CASSLAGRGLCEQYF
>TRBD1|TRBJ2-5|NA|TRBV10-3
TGTGCCATCAGTGAGGCAGACAGGGGGCAAGAGACCCAGTACTTC
CAISEADRGQETQYF
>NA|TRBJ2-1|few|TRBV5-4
TGTGCCAGCAGCTTGGAAGCGGGTTCCGGGGTCGGTGAGCAGTTCTTC
CASSLEAGSGVGEQFF
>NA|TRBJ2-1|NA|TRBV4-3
TGCGCCAGCAGCCGAGAATATCTATCCTACAATGAGCAGTTCTTC
CASSREYLSYNEQFF
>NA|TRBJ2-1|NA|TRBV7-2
TGTGCCAGCAGCTTCACAACTTTGATTGAGCAGTTCTTC
CASSFTTLIEQFF
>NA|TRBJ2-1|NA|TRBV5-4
TGTGCCAGCAGCTTGGTGACTAGGTTTCATGAGCAGTTCTTC
CASSLVTRFHEQFF
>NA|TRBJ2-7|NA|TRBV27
TGTGCCAGCAGCATCAGGGGGGGGTCTTACGAGCAGTACTTC
CASSIRGGSYEQYF
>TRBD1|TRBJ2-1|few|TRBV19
TGTGCCAGTAGTATCGGACAGGGGGTTAACTATGAGCAGTTCTTC
CASSIGQGVNYEQFF
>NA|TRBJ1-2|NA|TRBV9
TGTGCCAGCAGCGTAGGCCCAGGGAGCTATGGCTACACCTTC
CASSVGPGSYGYTF
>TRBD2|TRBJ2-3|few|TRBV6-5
TGTGCCAGTGGGGGGGGGAGAACAGATACGCAGTATTTT
CASGGGRTDTQYF
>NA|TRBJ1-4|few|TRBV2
TGTGCCAGCAGTGAAGCGGGGGAAAAACTGTTTTTT
CASSEAGEKLFF
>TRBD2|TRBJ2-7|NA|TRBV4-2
TGTGCCAGCAGCCAAGCAGGGACTAGCGGGGCCTGGGCGGGCGAGCAGTACTTC
CASSQAGTSGAWAGEQYF